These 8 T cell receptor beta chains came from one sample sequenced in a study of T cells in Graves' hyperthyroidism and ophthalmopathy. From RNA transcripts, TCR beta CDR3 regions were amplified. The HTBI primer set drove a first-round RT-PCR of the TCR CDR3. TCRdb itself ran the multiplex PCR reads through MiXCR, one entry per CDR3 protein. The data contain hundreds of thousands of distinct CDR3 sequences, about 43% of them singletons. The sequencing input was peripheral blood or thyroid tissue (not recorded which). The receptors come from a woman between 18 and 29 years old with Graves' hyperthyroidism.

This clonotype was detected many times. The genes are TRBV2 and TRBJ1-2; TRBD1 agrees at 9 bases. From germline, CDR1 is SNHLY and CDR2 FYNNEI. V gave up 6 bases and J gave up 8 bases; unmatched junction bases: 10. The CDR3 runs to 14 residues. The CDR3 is CASRRSQGAEGYTF. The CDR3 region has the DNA TGTGCCAGCAGAAGATCACAGGGGGCGGAAGGCTACACCTTC.

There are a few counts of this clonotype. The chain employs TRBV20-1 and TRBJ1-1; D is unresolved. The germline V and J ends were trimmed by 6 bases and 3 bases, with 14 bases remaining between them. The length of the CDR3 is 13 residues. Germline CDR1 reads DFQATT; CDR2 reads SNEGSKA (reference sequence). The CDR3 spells CSAVLSTDTEAFF. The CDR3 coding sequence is TGCAGTGCCGTCCTAAGCACGGACACTGAAGCTTTCTTT.

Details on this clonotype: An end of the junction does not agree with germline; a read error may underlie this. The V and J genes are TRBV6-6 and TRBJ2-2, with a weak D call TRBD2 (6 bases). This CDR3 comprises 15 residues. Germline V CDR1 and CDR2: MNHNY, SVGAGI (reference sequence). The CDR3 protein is CASKRGKVDTGELSW. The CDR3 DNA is TGTGCCAGCAAACGGGGGAAGGTGGACACCGGGGAGCTGTCTTGG.

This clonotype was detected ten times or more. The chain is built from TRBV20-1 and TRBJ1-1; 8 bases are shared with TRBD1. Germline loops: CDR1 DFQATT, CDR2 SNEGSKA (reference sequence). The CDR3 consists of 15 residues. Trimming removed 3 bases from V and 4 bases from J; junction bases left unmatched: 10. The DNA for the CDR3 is TGCAGTGCTAGCAGGACAGGGCTGGGTAGCACTGAAGCTTTCTTT. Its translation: CSASRTGLGSTEAFF.

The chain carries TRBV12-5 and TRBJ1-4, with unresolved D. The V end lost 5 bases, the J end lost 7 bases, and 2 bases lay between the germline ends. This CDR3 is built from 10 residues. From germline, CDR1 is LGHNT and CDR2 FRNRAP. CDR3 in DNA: TGTGCTAGTGGTGTTGAAAAACTGTTTTTT. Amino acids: CASGVEKLFF. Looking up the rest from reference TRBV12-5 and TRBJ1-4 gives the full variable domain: DARVTQTPRHKVTEMGQEVTMRCQPILGHNTVFWYRQTMMQGLELLAYFRNRAPLDDSGMPKDRFSAEMPDATLATLKIQPSEPRDSAVYFCASGVEKLFFGSGTQLSVL.

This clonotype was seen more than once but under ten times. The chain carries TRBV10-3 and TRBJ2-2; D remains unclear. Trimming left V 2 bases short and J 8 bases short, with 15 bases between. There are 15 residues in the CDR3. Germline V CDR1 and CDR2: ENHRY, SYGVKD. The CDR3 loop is CAISEPDLGGGELFF. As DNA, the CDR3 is TGTGCCATCAGTGAGCCCGACCTGGGTGGAGGGGAGCTGTTTTTT.

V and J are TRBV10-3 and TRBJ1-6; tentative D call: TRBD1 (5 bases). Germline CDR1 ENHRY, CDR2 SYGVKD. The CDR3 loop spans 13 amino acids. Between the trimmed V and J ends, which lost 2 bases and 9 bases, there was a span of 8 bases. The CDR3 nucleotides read TGTGCCATCAGTGAGATGAGGGGTTCACCCCTCCACTTT. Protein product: CAISEMRGSPLHF.

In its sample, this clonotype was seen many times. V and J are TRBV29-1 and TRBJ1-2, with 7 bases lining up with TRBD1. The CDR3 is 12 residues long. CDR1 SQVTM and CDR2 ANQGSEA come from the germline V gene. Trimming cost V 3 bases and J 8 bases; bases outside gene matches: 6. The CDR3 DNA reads TGCAGCGTTGAGGACAGGCCTTTGGGCTACACCTTC. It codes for CSVEDRPLGYTF.